The 16 T cell receptor beta chains below come from one sample, sequenced in a study of cytomegalovirus exposure and HLA in healthy donors (dated by TCRdb to the late 2010s). Preparation of the library involved the immunoSEQ multiplex PCR assay. A mixture of 60 forward primers for TCR Vbeta segments and 13 reverse primers for TCR Jbeta segments was used in the multiplex PCR. Here the immuneACCESS table is served through TCRdb, limited to in-frame sequences with V and J called. Missing clones are a known gap in these copies; in checked studies unresolved V genes cover under half, and the rest lacks a known reason. The sample table lists 110,000 or so clones, about 64% of them with a count of one. The top ten clonotypes cover roughly 8.3% of the sample. Sequenced sample: PBMCs. The origin of the receptors is a young man in good health and CMV-seropositive.

This chain connects TRBV9 to TRBJ1-6, with a weak D call TRBD1 (5 bases). The CDR3 extends over 14 amino acids. Trimming cost V 4 bases and J 6 bases, with 11 bases left between them. Germline loops: CDR1 SGDLS, CDR2 YYNGEE. CDR3 sequence: CASSLGHFNSPLHF. The CDR3 nucleotides read TGTGCCAGCAGCCTCGGACACTTTAATTCACCCCTCCACTTT.

The chain has TRBV5-6 and TRBJ1-1; D is ambiguous. Between the trimmed V and J ends, which lost 0 bases and 3 bases, there was a span of 12 bases. The CDR3 sequence is 15 residues long. Germline V lookup: CDR1 SGHDT, CDR2 YYEEEE. The CDR3 here is CASSLDSREHTEAFF. CDR3 nucleotides: TGTGCCAGCAGCTTGGATTCCCGAGAGCACACTGAAGCTTTCTTT.

The chain has TRBV6-6 and TRBJ2-7; 10 nucleotides agree with TRBD2. Germline V gene data show CDR1 as MNHNY and CDR2 as SVGAGI (reference sequence). The length of the CDR3 is 15 residues. After removal of 5 bases from V and 1 base from J, the junction contained 5 bases not matched to a gene. CDR3 bases: TGTGCCAGCAGTCAGGGACTAGCGCCTTCCTACGAGCAGTACTTC. Its protein is CASSQGLAPSYEQYF.

This chain uses TRBV6-1 with TRBJ1-2; 7 nucleotides agree with TRBD1. Germline CDR1 MNHNS, CDR2 SASEGT. Losses at the gene ends were 6 bases for V and 2 bases for J; bases not matched to a gene: 9. The CDR3 extends over 15 amino acids. The DNA of the CDR3 is TGTGCCAGCAGACCCTACAGGGGAGGAAACTATGGCTACACCTTC. It is translated as CASRPYRGGNYGYTF.

This clone showed up just a few times. The J gene is TRBJ1-2, the V gene TRBV7-6, with a possible D match to TRBD1 (5 bases). With 4 bases removed from V and 7 bases from J, the gap between germline ends came to 16 bases. This CDR3 is 14 amino acids long. The germline CDR1 and CDR2 sequences are SGHVS and FNYEAQ. Written as DNA, the CDR3 is TGTGCCAGCAGCTCGACGACGGGGGTTGGTGGCTACACCTTC. Translating it yields CASSSTTGVGGYTF.

This clone was detected only a few times. This chain uses TRBV19 with TRBJ1-5; the match to TRBD1 covers 8 bases. The CDR3 runs to 13 residues. The V and J ends lost 10 bases and 7 bases, in that order; junction bases with no gene match: 9. Germline CDR1 LNHDA, CDR2 SQIVND (reference sequence). The CDR3 protein is CATPGQVPQPQHF. Here the CDR3 DNA reads TGTGCCACCCCGGGACAGGTCCCACAGCCCCAGCATTTT.

The J gene is TRBJ1-1, the V gene TRBV19; weak D call: TRBD1 (5 bases). The germline CDR1 and CDR2 sequences are LNHDA and SQIVND (reference sequence). This CDR3 is 13 amino acids long. Trimming stripped 7 bases from V and 0 bases from J, with 9 bases between. The CDR3 DNA follows: TGTGCCAGTACGGGGGGTATGAACACTGAAGCTTTCTTT. Residues: CASTGGMNTEAFF.

The chain employs TRBV29-1 and TRBJ1-1, with 9 bases aligning to TRBD1. There are 14 residues in the CDR3. Trimming at V came to 6 bases and at J to 4 bases, leaving 9 bases not matched to a gene. Germline assignment: CDR1 SQVTM and CDR2 ANQGSEA. CDR3 bases: TGCAGCGTGGCGGACAGGGGTAAGGGCACTGAAGCTTTCTTT. Translating gives CSVADRGKGTEAFF.

The table lists this clone with a few counts. The chain carries TRBV15 and TRBJ2-3, with TRBD1 identical over 9 bases. Looked up from germline, CDR1 is LNHNV and CDR2 is YYDKDF (reference sequence). V was clipped by 2 bases and J by 5 bases; unmatched bases: 11. CDR3 length equals 17 residues. The CDR3 here is CATSRPRRDRVGDTQYF. The CDR3 DNA reads as TGTGCCACCAGCAGACCCCGCCGGGACAGGGTAGGAGATACGCAGTATTTT.

The count of this clone is one. This chain uses TRBV7-8 with TRBJ2-5, with 7 bases fitting TRBD2. CDR1 SGHVS and CDR2 FQNEAQ come from the germline V gene. This CDR3 region has 16 residues. V was clipped by 4 bases and J by 2 bases; unmatched bases: 10. CDR3 DNA sequence: TGTGCCAGCAGCTCCTTTACGGGACTAAAACAAGAGACCCAGTACTTC. Amino acids: CASSSFTGLKQETQYF.

This sequence joins TRBV29-1 and TRBJ2-5; 10 bases fit TRBD1. Germline lookup yields CDR1 SQVTM and CDR2 ANQGSEA. The CDR3 sequence is 15 residues long. V gave up 3 bases and J gave up 4 bases; unmatched junction bases: 8. The CDR3 protein is CSVEGGQGSIETQYF. CDR3 DNA sequence: TGCAGCGTTGAGGGGGGACAGGGGTCCATAGAGACCCAGTACTTC.

This clone was detected many times. The chain combines TRBV7-9 with TRBJ1-4, with D unresolved. CDR3 length equals 14 residues. V gave up 5 bases and J gave up 7 bases, with 14 bases separating them. Per the germline V gene, CDR1 is SEHNR and CDR2 is FQNEAQ (reference sequence). This CDR3 reads CASSSRVGPEKLFF. The CDR3 coding sequence is TGTGCCAGCAGCAGCCGGGTGGGTCCTGAAAAACTGTTTTTT.

This clone has a handful of counts. The chain combines TRBV5-4 with TRBJ2-2; 7 nucleotides match TRBD2. This CDR3 contains 16 residues. Unmatched junction bases numbered 5, after V lost 1 base and J lost 2 bases. Germline V CDR1 and CDR2: SGHNT, YYREEE (reference sequence). Here the CDR3 DNA reads TGTGCCAGCAGCTTGTGGGGGGGGTCTAACACCGGGGAGCTGTTTTTT. It encodes CASSLWGGSNTGELFF.

The J gene is TRBJ2-2, the V gene TRBV27; TRBD2 agrees at 8 bases. The CDR3 consists of 15 residues. Trimming removed 6 bases from V and 6 bases from J; junction bases left unmatched: 9. Germline CDR1 and CDR2: MNHEY and SMNVEV (reference sequence). The CDR3 sequence is CASRILGGAAGELFF. The CDR3 DNA sequence: TGTGCCAGCAGGATACTCGGGGGGGCGGCCGGGGAGCTGTTTTTT.

The chain recombines TRBV2 with TRBJ1-2; 11 nucleotides line up with TRBD1. Germline V gives CDR1 SNHLY, CDR2 FYNNEI. J was trimmed by 5 bases and V by 6 bases; bases with no gene match: 8. This CDR3 has 15 amino acids. The CDR3 nucleotides read TGTGCCAGCAGACGGGGACAGGGGGTAGGGTATGGCTACACCTTC. As protein: CASRRGQGVGYGYTF.

Worth noting for this clone: This same CDR3 is encoded by further DNA sequences in the sample. The J gene is TRBJ2-5, the V gene TRBV5-1, with TRBD2 matching over 10 bases. CDR1 is SGHRS and CDR2 is YFSETQ in the germline V gene. V lost 4 bases to trimming and J lost 5 bases; unmatched junction nucleotides: 8. This CDR3 contains 15 residues. CDR3 amino acids: CASSLSSGGGETQYF. CDR3 sequence (DNA): TGCGCCAGCAGCCTGTCTAGCGGGGGAGGCGAGACCCAGTACTTC.